The clone carrying this T cell receptor beta chain was found many times. As it was prepared, the TCRbeta library received unique molecular identifiers. TCRdb itself ran the PCR reads through MiXCR, one entry per CDR3 protein. The sample lists 900,000 or so distinct CDR3 sequences; about 15% were seen once. V was clipped by 4 bases and J by 5 bases, with 12 bases between them. Germline CDR1 reads MDHEN; CDR2 reads SYDVKM. The CDR3 totals 14 residues. The data were obtained in a study of T-cell reconstitution after alpha-beta-depleted transplantation in children. This clonotype originated in a male patient between 10 and 17 years old who had a stem cell transplant for acute lymphoblastic leukemia, so the T cells may come from the graft donor. V is TRBV28 and J is TRBJ2-1; no clear D. The sequenced sample was PBMCs, mostly from graft donor cells, obtained 360 days after TCRalphabeta/CD19-depleted stem cell transplant. Written as DNA, the CDR3 is TGTGCCAGCAGTTGGGTGCCCGGAAACAATGAGCAGTTCTTC. Protein product: CASSWVPGNNEQFF.